This TCR beta chain is from a study of blood T cell repertoires in COVID-19. As for the study in general: COVID-19 samples, acute and convalescent, were from the United States, Italy and Spain. Sources were T cells, B-cell-depleted T cells, or PBMCs; the material itself was cDNA or gDNA.

This clone was counted once. How the authors handled the data: By means of reference gene primer amplification, nucleated cell counts were estimated. Data came from immunoSEQ multiplex PCR; TCRdb stores just in-frame clones and leaves some out. The DNA gave D and trimming, while V, J and clone size come from that table. The sample consists of 65,000 to 90,000 clones, 86% of them appearing once. The sequence was obtained from a man aged 45 to 65 with active COVID-19. Source material: peripheral blood.

The CDR3 here is CASSQQGRLGAFF. Written as DNA, the CDR3 is TGTGCCAGCAGCCAACAGGGGCGGTTGGGCGCTTTCTTT. This chain joins TRBV14 and TRBJ1-1, with D possibly TRBD1 on 6 matching bases. This CDR3 is 13 amino acids long. The germline CDR1 and CDR2 sequences are SGHDN and FVKESK. V was pared by 2 bases and J by 11 bases, with 15 bases between.